This T cell receptor beta chain was recovered during a study of shared clonotypes between healthy human individuals. Terminally differentiated effector memory CD45RA+ cells were excluded from the naive CD8 cells, which were CD45RO-negative and positively selected for CCR7. Profiling relied on immunoSEQ multiplex PCR, and the TCRdb table lists in-frame clones only, not all of them. The table lists hundreds of thousands of clones, approximately 95% of them singletons, with 0.11% in the top ten. The CDR3 loop spans 15 amino acids. Unmatched junction bases numbered 1, after V lost 2 bases and J lost 3 bases. Germline V gives CDR1 MNHEY, CDR2 SMNVEV (reference sequence).

The chain recombines TRBV27 with TRBJ2-2; 9 bases fit TRBD2. Material for sequencing was naive CD8+ T cells sorted from blood. The receptor was derived from a young woman in good health. Here the CDR3 reads CASSLGGRDTGELFF. CDR3 DNA sequence: TGTGCCAGCAGTTTAGGCGGGAGGGACACCGGGGAGCTGTTTTTT.